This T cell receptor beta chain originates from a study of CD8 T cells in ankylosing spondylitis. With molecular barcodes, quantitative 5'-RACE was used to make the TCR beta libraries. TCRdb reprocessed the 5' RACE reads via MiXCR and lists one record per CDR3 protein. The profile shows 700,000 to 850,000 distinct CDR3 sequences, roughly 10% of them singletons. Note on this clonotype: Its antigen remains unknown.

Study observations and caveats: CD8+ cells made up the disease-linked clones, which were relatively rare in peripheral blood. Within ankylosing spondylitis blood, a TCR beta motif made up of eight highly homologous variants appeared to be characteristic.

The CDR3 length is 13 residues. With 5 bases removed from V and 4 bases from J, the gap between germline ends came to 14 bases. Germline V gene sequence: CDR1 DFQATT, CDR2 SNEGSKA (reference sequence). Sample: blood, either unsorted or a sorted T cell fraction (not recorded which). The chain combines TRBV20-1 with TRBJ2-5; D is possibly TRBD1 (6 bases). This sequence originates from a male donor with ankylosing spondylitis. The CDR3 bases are TGCAGTGCTCCCCAGACAGGCGGAGAGACCCAGTACTTC. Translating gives CSAPQTGGETQYF.